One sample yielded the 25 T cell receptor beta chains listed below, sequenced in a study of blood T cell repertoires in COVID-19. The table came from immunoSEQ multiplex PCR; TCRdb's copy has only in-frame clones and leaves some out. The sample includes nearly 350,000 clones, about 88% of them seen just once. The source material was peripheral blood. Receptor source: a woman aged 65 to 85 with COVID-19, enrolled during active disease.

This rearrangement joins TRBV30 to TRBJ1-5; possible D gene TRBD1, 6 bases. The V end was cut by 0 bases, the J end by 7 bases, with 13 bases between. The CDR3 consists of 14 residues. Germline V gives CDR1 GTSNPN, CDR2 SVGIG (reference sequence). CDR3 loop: CAWSVNNREQPQHF. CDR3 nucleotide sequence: TGTGCCTGGAGTGTAAACAACAGGGAACAGCCCCAGCATTTT.

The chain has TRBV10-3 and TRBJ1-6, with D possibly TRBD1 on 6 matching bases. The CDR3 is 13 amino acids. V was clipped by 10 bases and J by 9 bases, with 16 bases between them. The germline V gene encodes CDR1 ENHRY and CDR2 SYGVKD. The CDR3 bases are TGTGCCACCTACAGGGAGCCGGGTTCACCCCTCCACTTT. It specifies CATYREPGSPLHF.

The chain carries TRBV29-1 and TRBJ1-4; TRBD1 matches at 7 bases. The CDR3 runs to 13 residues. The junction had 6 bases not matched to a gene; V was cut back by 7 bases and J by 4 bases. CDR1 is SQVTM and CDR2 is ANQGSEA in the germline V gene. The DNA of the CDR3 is TGCAGCGCGAAACAGGGGATTAATGAAAAACTGTTTTTT. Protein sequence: CSAKQGINEKLFF.

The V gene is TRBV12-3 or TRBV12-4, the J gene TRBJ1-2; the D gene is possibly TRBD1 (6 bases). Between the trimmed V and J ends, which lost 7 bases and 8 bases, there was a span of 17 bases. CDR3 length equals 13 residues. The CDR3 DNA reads TGTGCCAGCACCACCTTGGGGGGGCAGGGCTACACCTTC. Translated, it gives CASTTLGGQGYTF.

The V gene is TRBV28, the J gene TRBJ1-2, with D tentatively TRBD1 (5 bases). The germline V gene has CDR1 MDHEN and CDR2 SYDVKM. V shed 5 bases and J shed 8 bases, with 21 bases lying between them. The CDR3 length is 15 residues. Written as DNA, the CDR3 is TGTGCCAGCAGTCCCCGGAAGGCAGGGTTTGACGGCTACACCTTC. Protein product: CASSPRKAGFDGYTF.

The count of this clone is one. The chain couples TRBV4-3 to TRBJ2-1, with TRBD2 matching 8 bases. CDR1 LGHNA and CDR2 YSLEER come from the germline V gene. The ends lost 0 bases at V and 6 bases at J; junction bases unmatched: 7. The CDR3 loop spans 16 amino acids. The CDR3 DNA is TGCGCCAGCAGCCAAGATCGGGACGGGGGGGCCAATGAGCAGTTCTTC. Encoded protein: CASSQDRDGGANEQFF.

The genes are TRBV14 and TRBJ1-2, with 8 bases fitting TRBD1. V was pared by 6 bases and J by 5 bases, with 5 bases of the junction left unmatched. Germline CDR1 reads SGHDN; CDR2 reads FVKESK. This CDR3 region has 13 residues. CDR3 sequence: CASRPGQDYGYTF. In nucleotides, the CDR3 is TGTGCCAGCAGGCCGGGACAGGATTATGGCTACACCTTC.

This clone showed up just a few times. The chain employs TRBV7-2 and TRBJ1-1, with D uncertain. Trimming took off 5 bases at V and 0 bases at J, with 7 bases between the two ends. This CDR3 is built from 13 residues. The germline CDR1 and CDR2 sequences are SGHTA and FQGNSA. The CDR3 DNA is TGTGCCAGCAGCAGCAGGATGAACACTGAAGCTTTCTTT. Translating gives CASSSRMNTEAFF.

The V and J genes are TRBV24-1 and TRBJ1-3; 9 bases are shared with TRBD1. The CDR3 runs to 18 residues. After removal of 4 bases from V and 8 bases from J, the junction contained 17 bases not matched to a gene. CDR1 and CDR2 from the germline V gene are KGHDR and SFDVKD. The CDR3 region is CATSDIRDRALDRYTIYF. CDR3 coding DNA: TGTGCCACCAGTGACATAAGGGACAGGGCGCTGGATAGATACACCATATATTTT.

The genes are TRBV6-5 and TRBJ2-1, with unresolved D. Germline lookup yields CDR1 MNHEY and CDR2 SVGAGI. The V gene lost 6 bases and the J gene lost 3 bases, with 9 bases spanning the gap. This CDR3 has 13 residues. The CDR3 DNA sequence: TGTGCCAGCAGCACTTCAATCTACAATGAGCAGTTCTTC. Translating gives CASSTSIYNEQFF.

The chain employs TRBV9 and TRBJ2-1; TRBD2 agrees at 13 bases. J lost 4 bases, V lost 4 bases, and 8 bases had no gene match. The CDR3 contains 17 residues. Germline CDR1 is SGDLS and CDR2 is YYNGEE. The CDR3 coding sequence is TGTGCCAGCAGCCGACTAGCGGGGGGATCAGGTTACAATGAGCAGTTCTTC. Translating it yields CASSRLAGGSGYNEQFF.

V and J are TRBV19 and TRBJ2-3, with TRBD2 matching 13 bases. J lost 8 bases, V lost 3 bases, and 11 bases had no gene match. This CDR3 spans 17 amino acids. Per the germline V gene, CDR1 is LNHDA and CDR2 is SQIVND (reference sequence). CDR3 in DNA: TGTGCCAGTAGTATGACTAGCGGGGGGCTCCTCTCGGGTACGCAGTATTTT. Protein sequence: CASSMTSGGLLSGTQYF.

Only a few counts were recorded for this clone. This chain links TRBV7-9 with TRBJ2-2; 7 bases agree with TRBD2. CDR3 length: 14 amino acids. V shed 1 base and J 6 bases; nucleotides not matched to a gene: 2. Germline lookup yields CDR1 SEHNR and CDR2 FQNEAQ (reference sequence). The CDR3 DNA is TGTGCCAGCAGCTTAGAGCGGGACGCCGGGGAGCTGTTTTTT. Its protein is CASSLERDAGELFF. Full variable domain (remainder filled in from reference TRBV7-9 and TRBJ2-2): DTGVSQNPRHKITKRGQNVTFRCDPISEHNRLYWYRQTLGQGPEFLTYFQNEAQLEKSRLLSDRFSAERPKGSFSTLEIQRTEQGDSAMYLCASSLERDAGELFFGEGSRLTVL.

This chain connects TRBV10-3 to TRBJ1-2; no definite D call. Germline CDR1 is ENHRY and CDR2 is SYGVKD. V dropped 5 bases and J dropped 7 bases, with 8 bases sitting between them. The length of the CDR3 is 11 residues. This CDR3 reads CAISQEGGYTF. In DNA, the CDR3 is TGTGCCATCAGTCAGGAGGGTGGCTACACCTTC.

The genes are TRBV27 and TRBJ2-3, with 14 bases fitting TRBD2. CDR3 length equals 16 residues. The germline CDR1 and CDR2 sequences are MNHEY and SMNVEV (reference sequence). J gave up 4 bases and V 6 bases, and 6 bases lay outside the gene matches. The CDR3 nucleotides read TGTGCCAGCAGGGAGGGACTAGCGGGGGCCCCAGATACGCAGTATTTT. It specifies CASREGLAGAPDTQYF.

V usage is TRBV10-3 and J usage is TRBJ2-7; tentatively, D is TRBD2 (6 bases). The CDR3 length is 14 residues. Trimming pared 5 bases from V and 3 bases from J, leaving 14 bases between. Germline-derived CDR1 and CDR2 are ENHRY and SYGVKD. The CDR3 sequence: CAISPRGADYEQYF. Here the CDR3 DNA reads TGTGCCATCAGTCCCCGCGGGGCAGACTACGAGCAGTACTTC.

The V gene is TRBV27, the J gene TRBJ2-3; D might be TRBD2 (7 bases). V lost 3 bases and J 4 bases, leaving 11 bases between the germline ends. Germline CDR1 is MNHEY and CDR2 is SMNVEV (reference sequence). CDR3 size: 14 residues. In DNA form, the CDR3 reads TGTGCCAGCAGTTTGGGCGGGGGCCCAGATACGCAGTATTTT. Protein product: CASSLGGGPDTQYF.

The CDR3 spells CASSYYTAEGNQPQHF. As DNA, the CDR3 is TGTGCCAGCAGTTATTATACGGCGGAGGGCAATCAGCCCCAGCATTTT. The chain combines TRBV6-5 with TRBJ1-5; D is unresolved. Germline CDR1 and CDR2: MNHEY and SVGAGI. This CDR3 contains 16 residues. V lost 3 bases and J 2 bases, leaving 14 bases between the germline ends.

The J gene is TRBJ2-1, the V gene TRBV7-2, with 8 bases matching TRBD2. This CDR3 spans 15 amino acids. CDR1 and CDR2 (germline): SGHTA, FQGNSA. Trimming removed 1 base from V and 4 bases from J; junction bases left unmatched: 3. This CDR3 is CASSLELAVYNEQFF. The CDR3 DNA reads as TGTGCCAGCAGCTTAGAACTAGCGGTTTACAATGAGCAGTTCTTC.

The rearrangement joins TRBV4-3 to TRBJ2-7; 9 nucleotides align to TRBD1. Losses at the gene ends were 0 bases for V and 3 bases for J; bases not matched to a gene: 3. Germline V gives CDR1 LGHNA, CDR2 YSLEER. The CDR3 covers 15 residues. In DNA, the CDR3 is TGCGCCAGCAGCCAAGATAAGGGACAGGGCTACGAGCAGTACTTC. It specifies CASSQDKGQGYEQYF.

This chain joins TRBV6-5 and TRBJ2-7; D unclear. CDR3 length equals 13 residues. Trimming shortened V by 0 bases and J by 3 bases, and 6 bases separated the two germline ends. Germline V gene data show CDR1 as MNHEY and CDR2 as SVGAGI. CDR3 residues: CASSYSGYYEQYF. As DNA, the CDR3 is TGTGCCAGCAGTTACTCGGGCTACTACGAGCAGTACTTC.

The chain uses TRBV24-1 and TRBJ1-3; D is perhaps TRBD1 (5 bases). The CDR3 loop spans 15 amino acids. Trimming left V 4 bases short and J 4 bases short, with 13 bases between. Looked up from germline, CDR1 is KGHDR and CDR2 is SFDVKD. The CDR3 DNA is TGTGCCACCAGTGACCCAGGGAGGTCGGGAAACACCATATATTTT. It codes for CATSDPGRSGNTIYF.

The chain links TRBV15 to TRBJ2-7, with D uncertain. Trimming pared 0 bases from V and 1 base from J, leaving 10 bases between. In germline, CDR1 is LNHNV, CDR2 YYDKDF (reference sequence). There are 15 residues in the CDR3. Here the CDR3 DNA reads TGTGCCACCAGCAGAGATTTGGTCGGGTCCTACGAGCAGTACTTC. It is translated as CATSRDLVGSYEQYF.

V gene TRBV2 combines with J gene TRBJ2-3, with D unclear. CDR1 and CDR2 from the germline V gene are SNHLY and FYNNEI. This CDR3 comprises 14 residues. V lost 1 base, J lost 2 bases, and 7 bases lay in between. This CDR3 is CASSEVVYTDTQYF. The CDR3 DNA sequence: TGTGCCAGCAGTGAAGTGGTCTACACAGATACGCAGTATTTT. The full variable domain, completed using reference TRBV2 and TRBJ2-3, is EPEVTQTPSHQVTQMGQEVILRCVPISNHLYFYWYRQILGQKVEFLVSFYNNEISEKSEIFDDQFSVERPDGSNFTLKIRSTKLEDSAMYFCASSEVVYTDTQYFGPGTRLTVL.

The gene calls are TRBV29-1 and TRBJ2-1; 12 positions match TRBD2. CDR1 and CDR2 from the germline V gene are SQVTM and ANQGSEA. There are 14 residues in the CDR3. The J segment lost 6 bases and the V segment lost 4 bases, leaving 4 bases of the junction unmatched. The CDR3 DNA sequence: TGCAGCGTTGTTGCTAGCGGGGGGGTCAATGAGCAGTTCTTC. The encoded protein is CSVVASGGVNEQFF.